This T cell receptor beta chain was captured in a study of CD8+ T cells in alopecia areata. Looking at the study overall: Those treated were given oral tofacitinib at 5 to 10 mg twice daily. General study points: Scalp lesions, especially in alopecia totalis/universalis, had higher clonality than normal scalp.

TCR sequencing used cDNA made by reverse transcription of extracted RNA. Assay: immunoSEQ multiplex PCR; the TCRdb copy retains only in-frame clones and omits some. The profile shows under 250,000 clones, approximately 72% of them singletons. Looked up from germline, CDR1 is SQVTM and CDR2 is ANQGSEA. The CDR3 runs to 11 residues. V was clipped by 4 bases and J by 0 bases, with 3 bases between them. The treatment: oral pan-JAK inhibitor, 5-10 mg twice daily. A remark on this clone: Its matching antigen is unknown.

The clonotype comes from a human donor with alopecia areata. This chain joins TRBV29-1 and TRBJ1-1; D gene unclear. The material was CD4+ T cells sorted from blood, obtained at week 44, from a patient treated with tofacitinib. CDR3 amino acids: CSVVLNTEAFF. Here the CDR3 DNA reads TGCAGCGTTGTCCTGAACACTGAAGCTTTCTTT.